This T cell receptor (beta chain) was identified in a study of blood T cells in healthy people across ages (dated by TCRdb to about 2015). Looking at the study overall: In model experiments, roughly one uniquely barcoded TCR beta cDNA molecule per two T cells was captured by template switching. Four age groups were formed from the donors: young (average about 15 years), middle-aged (less than 40), aged (62) and long-lived (approximately 78). Donors of different ages were randomly distributed across sequencing lanes to avoid experimental bias. Using deep sequencing normalized with unique cDNA molecular identifiers, the study measured how TCR beta repertoire diversity changes with age. Using the same blood draw, the study looked at two additional independent replicas of 1 million unique cDNA reads for two donors, one aged 18 to 30 and the other aged 80 or older. The full study reports these points: As age increased, observed TCR beta diversity per million T cells dropped in a roughly linear way, and a significant reduction was already evident by age 40. The CMV infection status of donors was not known, potentially confounding age-related changes in expanded clonotypes. Compared with the aged group, the long-lived group had more naive CD4+ T cells, fewer expanded clones and increased TCR diversity, suggesting age selection. Estimates of total diversity from one million sequenced T cells were regarded as lower bounds and underestimates. Since profiling was done on bulk unsorted PBMCs, naive and antigen-experienced compartments could not be conclusively compared. A strong correlation was found between observed TCR beta diversity and the percentage of naive T cells measured by flow cytometry.

Preparation of the library involved 5' RACE. Sequencing instrument: Illumina HiSeq 2500. A second PCR of roughly 6 to 11 cycles was run with a J-beta primer mix and a sample-barcoded 5' primer. A unique molecular identifier was introduced onto each TCR beta cDNA molecule by a template-switch 5' adaptor carrying 12 random nucleotides. Each sample yielded at least 2.5 million CDR3-containing paired-end reads. First-strand cDNA was synthesized from all RNA with the Mint cDNA synthesis kit, primed by a TRBC-specific oligonucleotide. After uracil-DNA glycosylase treatment, a first 18-cycle PCR used universal primers M1SS and BC2_uni_R on all cDNA. The paper's data handling went like this. For normalization, 1 million high-quality reads were randomly selected from each sample, with every read carrying a distinct molecular identifier. Reads sharing molecular identifiers were discarded rather than binned into consensus sequences. MiTCR, set to a Q25 quality threshold and the strictest error-elimination algorithm, was used for CDR3 identification, clonotype clustering and error correction. A nonparametric unseen species model with Euler transformation was used to estimate a lower bound on total TCR beta diversity. TCRdb reworked the public reads: Q25 trimming with fastp, MiXCR clone assembly, productive beta chains retained. Every distinct CDR3 protein forms one entry, paired with its most common genes and DNA. The V and J calls follow TCRdb's processing rather than the paper's. The sample contains about 1.5 million distinct CDR3 sequences, less than 45% of them found a single time. Approximately 4.1% of the sample is held by the ten biggest clonotypes.

Reading the germline V gene gives CDR1 SNHLY and CDR2 FYNNEI. The junction shows trimming of 0 bases on V and 2 bases on J, plus 15 bases between the germline ends. The CDR3 measures 17 amino acids from cysteine to phenylalanine. Kept here is only the CDR3 DNA, which spans 51 bases and is read in frame from base 1. For this clonotype: Its antigen is currently not known. No clone much larger than this one lies a single base away; base qualities are absent.

The donors were 40 or so Caucasian individuals from Russia, aged 6 to 90 years, who were systemically healthy. Each donor gave ten milliliters of peripheral blood, drawn into EDTA-treated Vacutainer tubes. PBMCs were isolated by Ficoll-Paque density-gradient centrifugation, with at least 6 million obtained per sample. Total RNA, at least 6 micrograms per sample, was extracted from PBMCs with Trizol reagent. Naive CD45RAhigh/CD27high T cell percentages were measured by flow cytometry on a PBMC aliquot from every donor. This clonotype originated in a woman aged 18-30 years in good health. Sequences were obtained from blood. The sequence joins TRBV2 to TRBJ2-3; the D region is possibly TRBD1 or TRBD2, each matching across 7 bases. The CDR3 reads CASSEAPTGRDTDTQYF. The sequenced DNA: TGTGCCAGCAGTGAAGCCCCGACAGGGAGGGACACAGATACGCAGTATTTT.